Sequencing of this T cell receptor (beta chain) was carried out in a study of cytomegalovirus exposure and HLA in healthy donors. A few counts support this clone. These donors counted as nominally healthy when sampled, but unrecorded immune exposures were likely. Germline CDR1 is MNHEY and CDR2 is SVGAGI. The CDR3 spans 13 residues. V lost 5 bases and J 7 bases, leaving 14 bases between the germline ends. Vbeta (60) and Jbeta (13) primers were used in the PCR. Generated by immunoSEQ multiplex PCR, the TCRdb table keeps only in-frame clones and is missing some. The sample has 200,000 or so clones, over 80% seen once.

The rearrangement joins TRBV6-5 to TRBJ1-1, with D tentatively TRBD1 (5 bases). This sequence was found in a boy aged 2 to 10 in good health and CMV-seronegative. The sequencing input was PBMCs. Here the CDR3 reads CASSPIGGFEAFF. DNA of the CDR3: TGTGCCAGCAGTCCCATTGGGGGGTTTGAAGCTTTCTTT.